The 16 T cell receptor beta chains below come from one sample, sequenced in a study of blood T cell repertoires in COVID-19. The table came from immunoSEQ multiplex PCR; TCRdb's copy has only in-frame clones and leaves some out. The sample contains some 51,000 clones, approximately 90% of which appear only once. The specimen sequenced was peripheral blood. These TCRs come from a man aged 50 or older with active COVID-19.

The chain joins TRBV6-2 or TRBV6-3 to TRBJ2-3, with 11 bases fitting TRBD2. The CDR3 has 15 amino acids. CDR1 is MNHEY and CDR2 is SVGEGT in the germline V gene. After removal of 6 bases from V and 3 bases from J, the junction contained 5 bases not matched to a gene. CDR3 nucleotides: TGTGCCAGCAGCCGTACTAGCGGGAGAACAGATACGCAGTATTTT. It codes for CASSRTSGRTDTQYF.

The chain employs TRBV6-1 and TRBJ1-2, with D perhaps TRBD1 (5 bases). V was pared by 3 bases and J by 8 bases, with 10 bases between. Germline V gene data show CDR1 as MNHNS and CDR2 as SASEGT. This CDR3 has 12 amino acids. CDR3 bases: TGTGCCAGCAGTGACGGGGGAACGGGCTACACCTTC. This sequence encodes CASSDGGTGYTF.

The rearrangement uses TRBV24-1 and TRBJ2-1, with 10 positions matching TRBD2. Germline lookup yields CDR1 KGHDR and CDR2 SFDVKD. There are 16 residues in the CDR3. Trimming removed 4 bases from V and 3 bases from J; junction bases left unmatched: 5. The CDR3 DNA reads TGTGCCACCAGTGAGCGAGGACTAGCGGACTACAATGAGCAGTTCTTC. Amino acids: CATSERGLADYNEQFF.

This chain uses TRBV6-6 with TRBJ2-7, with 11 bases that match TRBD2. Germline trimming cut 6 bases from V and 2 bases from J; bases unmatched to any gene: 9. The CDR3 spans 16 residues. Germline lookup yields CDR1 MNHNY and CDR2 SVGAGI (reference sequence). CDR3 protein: CASSAPTSGGTYEQYF. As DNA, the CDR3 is TGTGCCAGCAGCGCCCCCACTAGCGGGGGAACCTACGAGCAGTACTTC.

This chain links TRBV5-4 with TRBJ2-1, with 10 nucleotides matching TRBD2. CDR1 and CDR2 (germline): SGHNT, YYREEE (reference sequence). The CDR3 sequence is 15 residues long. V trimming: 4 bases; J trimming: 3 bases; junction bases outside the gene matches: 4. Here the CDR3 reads CASSDPSGGYNEQFF. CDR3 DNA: TGTGCCAGCAGCGATCCTAGCGGGGGCTACAATGAGCAGTTCTTC.

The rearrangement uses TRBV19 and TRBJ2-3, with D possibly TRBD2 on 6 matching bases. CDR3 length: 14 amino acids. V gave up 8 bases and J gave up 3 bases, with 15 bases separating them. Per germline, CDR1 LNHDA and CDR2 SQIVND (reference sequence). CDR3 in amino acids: CASALGSGTDTQYF. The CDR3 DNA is TGTGCCAGTGCCCTCGGGAGTGGTACAGATACGCAGTATTTT.

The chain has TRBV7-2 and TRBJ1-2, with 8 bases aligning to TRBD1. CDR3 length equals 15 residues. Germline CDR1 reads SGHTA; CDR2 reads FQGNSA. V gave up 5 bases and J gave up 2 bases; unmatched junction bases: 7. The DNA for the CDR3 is TGTGCCAGCAGCCCGATGGCAGGGGGCAACTATGGCTACACCTTC. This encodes CASSPMAGGNYGYTF. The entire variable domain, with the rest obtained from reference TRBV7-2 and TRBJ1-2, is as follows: GAGVSQSPSNKVTEKGKDVELRCDPISGHTALYWYRQSLGQGLEFLIYFQGNSAPDKSGLPSDRFSAERTGGSVSTLTIQRTQQEDSAVYLCASSPMAGGNYGYTFGSGTRLTVV.

CDR3 in amino acids: CASSDEAGAPTDTQYF. The CDR3, as DNA: TGTGCCAGCAGTGACGAAGCGGGGGCCCCCACAGATACGCAGTATTTT. The chain employs TRBV6-4 and TRBJ2-3, with 8 bases identical to TRBD2. V lost 2 bases and J lost 2; bases outside the gene matches: 6. Germline CDR1 MRHNA, CDR2 SNTAGT. The CDR3 runs to 16 residues.

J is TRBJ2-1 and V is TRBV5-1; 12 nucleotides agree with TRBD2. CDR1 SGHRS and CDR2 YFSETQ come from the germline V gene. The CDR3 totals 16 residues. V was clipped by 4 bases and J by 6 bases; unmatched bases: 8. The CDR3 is CASSSLAGGPGNEQFF. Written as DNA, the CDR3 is TGCGCCAGCAGCAGCCTAGCGGGGGGGCCGGGCAATGAGCAGTTCTTC.

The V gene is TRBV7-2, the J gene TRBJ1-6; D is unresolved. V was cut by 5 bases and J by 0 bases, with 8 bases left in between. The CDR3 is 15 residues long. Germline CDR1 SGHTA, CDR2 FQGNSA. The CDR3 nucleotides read TGTGCCAGCAGCCCAACTGCCTCCTATAATTCACCCCTCCACTTT. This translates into CASSPTASYNSPLHF.

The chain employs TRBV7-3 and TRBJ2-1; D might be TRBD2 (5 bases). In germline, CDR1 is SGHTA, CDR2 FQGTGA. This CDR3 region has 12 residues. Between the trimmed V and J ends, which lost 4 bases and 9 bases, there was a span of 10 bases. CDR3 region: CASSSYSGEQFF. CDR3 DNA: TGTGCCAGCAGCTCGTACAGCGGTGAGCAGTTCTTC. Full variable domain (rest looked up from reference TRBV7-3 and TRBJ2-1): GAGVSQTPSNKVTEKGKYVELRCDPISGHTALYWYRQSLGQGPEFLIYFQGTGAADDSGLPNDRFFAVRPEGSVSTLKIQRTERGDSAVYLCASSSYSGEQFFGPGTRLTVL.

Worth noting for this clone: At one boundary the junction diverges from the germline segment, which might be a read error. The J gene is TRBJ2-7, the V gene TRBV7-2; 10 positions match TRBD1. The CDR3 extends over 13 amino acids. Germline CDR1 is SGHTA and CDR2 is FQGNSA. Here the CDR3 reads CASSVSWTGGIGF. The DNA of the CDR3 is TGTGCCAGCAGCGTATCGTGGACAGGGGGAATAGGCTTC.

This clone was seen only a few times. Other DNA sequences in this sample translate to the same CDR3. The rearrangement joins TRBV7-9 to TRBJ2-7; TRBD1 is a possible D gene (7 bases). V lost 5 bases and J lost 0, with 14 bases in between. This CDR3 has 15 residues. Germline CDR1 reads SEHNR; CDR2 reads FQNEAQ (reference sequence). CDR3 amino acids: CASSPRGVGSYEQYF. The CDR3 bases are TGTGCCAGCAGCCCCAGGGGGGTGGGCTCCTACGAGCAGTACTTC.

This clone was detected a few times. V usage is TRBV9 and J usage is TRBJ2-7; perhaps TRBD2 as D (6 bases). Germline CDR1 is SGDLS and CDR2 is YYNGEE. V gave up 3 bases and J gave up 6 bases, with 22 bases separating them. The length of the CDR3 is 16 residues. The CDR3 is CASSAGISTEEGEQYF. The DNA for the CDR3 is TGTGCCAGCAGCGCTGGGATCTCCACTGAGGAGGGCGAGCAGTACTTC.

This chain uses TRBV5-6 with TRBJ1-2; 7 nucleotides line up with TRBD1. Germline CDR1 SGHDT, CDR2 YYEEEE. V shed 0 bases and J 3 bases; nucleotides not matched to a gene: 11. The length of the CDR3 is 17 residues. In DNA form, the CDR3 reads TGTGCCAGCAGCTTGGACTTCCGGGACAGTCTAGACTATGGCTACACCTTC. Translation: CASSLDFRDSLDYGYTF.

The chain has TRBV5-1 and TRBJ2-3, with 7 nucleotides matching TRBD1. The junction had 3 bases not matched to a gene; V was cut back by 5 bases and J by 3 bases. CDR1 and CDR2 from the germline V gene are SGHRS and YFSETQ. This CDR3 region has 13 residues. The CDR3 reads CASSQGVTDTQYF. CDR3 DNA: TGCGCCAGCAGTCAGGGGGTAACAGATACGCAGTATTTT. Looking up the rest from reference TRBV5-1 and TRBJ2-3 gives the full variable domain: KAGVTQTPRYLIKTRGQQVTLSCSPISGHRSVSWYQQTPGQGLQFLFEYFSETQRNKGNFPGRFSGRQFSNSRSEMNVSTLELGDSALYLCASSQGVTDTQYFGPGTRLTVL.